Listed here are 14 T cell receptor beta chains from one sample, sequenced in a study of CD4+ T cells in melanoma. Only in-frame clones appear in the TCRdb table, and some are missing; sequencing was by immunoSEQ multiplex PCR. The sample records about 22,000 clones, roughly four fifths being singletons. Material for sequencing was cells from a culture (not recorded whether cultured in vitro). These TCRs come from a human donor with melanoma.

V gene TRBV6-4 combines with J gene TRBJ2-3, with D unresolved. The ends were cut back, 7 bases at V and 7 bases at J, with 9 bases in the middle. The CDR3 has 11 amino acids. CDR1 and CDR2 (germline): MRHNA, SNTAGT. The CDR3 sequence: CASKESHTQYF. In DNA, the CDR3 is TGTGCCAGCAAGGAGTCCCATACGCAGTATTTT.

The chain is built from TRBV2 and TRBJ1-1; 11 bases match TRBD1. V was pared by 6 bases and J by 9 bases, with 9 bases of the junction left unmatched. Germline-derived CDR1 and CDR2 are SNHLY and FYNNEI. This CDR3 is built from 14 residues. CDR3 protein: CASSGDRGLGKAFF. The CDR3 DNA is TGTGCCAGCAGCGGGGACAGGGGGTTAGGTAAAGCTTTCTTT.

The CDR3 spells CASRGGSSGNTIYF. DNA of the CDR3: TGTGCCAGCCGTGGCGGAAGCTCTGGAAACACCATATATTTT. The chain joins TRBV2 to TRBJ1-3; D ambiguous. The germline CDR1 and CDR2 sequences are SNHLY and FYNNEI. V was clipped by 8 bases and J by 0 bases, with 11 bases between them. The length of the CDR3 is 14 residues.

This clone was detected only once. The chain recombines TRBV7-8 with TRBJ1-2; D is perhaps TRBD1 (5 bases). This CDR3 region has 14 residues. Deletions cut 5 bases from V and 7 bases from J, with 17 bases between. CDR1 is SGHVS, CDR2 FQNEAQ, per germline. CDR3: CASSGETGWGGYTF. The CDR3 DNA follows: TGTGCCAGCAGCGGTGAAACAGGATGGGGTGGCTACACCTTC.

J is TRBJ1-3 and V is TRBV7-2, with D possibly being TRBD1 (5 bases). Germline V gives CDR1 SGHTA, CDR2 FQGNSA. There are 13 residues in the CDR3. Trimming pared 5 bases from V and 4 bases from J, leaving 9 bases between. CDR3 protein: CASSETAGNTIYF. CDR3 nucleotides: TGTGCCAGCAGCGAGACAGCAGGAAACACCATATATTTT.

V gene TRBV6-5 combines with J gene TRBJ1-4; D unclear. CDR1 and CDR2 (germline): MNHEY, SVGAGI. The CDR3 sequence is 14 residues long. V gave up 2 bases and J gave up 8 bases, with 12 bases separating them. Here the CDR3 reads CASSYGSFGEKLFF. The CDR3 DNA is TGTGCCAGCAGTTACGGCAGTTTCGGGGAAAAACTGTTTTTT.

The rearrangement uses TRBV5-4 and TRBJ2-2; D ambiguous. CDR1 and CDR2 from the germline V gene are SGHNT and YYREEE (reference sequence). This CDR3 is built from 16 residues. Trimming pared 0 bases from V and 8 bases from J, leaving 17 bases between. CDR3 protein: CASSLDSPRWGGELFF. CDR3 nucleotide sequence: TGTGCCAGCAGCTTGGACTCCCCAAGATGGGGTGGGGAGCTGTTTTTT.

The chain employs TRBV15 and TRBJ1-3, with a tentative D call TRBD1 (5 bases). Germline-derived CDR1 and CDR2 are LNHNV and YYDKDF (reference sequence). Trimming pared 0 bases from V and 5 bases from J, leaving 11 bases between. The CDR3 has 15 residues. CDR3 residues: CATSRDQGSRNTIYF. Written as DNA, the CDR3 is TGTGCCACCAGCAGAGATCAGGGCTCGAGAAACACCATATATTTT. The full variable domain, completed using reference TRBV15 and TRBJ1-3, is DAMVIQNPRYQVTQFGKPVTLSCSQTLNHNVMYWYQQKSSQAPKLLFHYYDKDFNNEADTPDNFQSRRPNTSFCFLDIRSPGLGDTAMYLCATSRDQGSRNTIYFGEGSWLTVV.

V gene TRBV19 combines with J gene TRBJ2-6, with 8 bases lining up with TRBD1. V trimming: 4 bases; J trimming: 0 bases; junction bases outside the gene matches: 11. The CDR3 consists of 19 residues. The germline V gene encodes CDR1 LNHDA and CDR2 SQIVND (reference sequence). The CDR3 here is CASSTRGQGFYSGANVLTF. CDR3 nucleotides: TGTGCCAGTAGTACCCGAGGACAGGGTTTTTACTCTGGGGCCAACGTCCTGACTTTC.

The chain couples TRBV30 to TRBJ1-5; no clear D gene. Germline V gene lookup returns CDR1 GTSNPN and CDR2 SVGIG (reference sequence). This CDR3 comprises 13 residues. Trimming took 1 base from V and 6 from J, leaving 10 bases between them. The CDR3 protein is CAWSEEDGQPQHF. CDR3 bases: TGTGCCTGGAGTGAGGAAGATGGTCAGCCCCAGCATTTT. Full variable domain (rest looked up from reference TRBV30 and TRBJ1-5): SQTIHQWPATLVQPVGSPLSLECTVEGTSNPNLYWYRQAAGRGLQLLFYSVGIGQISSEVPQNLSASRPQDRQFILSSKKLLLSDSGFYLCAWSEEDGQPQHFGDGTRLSIL.

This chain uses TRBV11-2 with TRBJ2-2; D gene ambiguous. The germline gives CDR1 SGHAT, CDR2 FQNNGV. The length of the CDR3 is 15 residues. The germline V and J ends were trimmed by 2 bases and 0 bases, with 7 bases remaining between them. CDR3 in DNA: TGTGCCAGCAGCTTAAGCCGTACGAACACCGGGGAGCTGTTTTTT. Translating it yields CASSLSRTNTGELFF.

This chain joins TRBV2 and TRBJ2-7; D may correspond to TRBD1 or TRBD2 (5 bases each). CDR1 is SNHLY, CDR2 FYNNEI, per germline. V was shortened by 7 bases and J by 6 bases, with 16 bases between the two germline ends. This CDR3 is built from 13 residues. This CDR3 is CASTATPRGEQYF. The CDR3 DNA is TGTGCCAGCACCGCCACACCGAGGGGCGAGCAGTACTTC.

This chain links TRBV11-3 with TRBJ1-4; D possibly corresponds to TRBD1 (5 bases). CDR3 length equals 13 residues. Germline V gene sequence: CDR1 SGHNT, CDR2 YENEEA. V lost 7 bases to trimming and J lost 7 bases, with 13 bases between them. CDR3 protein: CASIQAGGEKLFF. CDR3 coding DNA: TGTGCCAGCATACAGGCCGGAGGTGAAAAACTGTTTTTT.

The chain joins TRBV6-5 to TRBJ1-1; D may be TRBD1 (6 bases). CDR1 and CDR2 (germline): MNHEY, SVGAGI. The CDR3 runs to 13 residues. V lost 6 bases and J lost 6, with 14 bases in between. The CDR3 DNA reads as TGTGCCAGCAGACAGGGACCAAACGCTGAAGCTTTCTTT. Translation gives CASRQGPNAEAFF.